Following are 20 T cell receptor beta chains from one sample sequenced in a study of CD8+CD57+ T cells in acquired aplastic anemia. Genomic DNA, the template, was used for profiling of the TCR beta VDJ and CDR3. Each CDR3 protein is one row after TCRdb ran MiXCR on the reads. The data hold under 200,000 distinct CDR3 sequences, with 71% observed a single time. Patients picked for sequencing had shown CD8+CD57+ cell expansion detected by flow cytometry. The sequenced sample consisted of sorted CD4+, CD8+, or CD8+CD57+ T cells (not recorded which) from PBMCs. These receptors all stem from a human donor with aplastic anemia.

The chain joins TRBV20-1 to TRBJ1-6; D not resolved. This CDR3 spans 13 amino acids. Trimming shortened V by 5 bases and J by 7 bases, and 12 bases separated the two germline ends. Per the germline V gene, CDR1 is DFQATT and CDR2 is SNEGSKA (reference sequence). CDR3 sequence (DNA): TGCAGTGCTGTCAGAGACGCAAATTCACCCCTCCACTTT. Its protein is CSAVRDANSPLHF.

The CDR3 loop reads CASSWDNTDTQYF. As DNA, the CDR3 is TGTGCCAGCAGCTGGGACAACACAGATACGCAGTATTTT. This chain joins TRBV7-2 and TRBJ2-3; possibly TRBD1 for D (6 bases). V was trimmed by 4 bases and J by 2 bases, leaving 7 bases between them. Germline loops: CDR1 SGHTA, CDR2 FQGNSA. There are 13 residues in the CDR3.

The chain combines TRBV20-1 with TRBJ2-1; TRBD1 might be the D (5 bases). The V gene's germline CDR1 is DFQATT and CDR2 SNEGSKA (reference sequence). Trimming took 4 bases from V and 2 from J, leaving 12 bases between them. The CDR3 consists of 14 residues. The CDR3 is CSATRQIAYNEQFF. Here the CDR3 DNA reads TGCAGTGCTACCCGACAGATCGCCTACAATGAGCAGTTCTTC.

This clonotype was detected only a few times. V usage is TRBV2 and J usage is TRBJ1-6; D call uncertain. V was cut by 2 bases and J by 7 bases, with 18 bases left in between. This CDR3 is built from 17 residues. The germline V gene has CDR1 SNHLY and CDR2 FYNNEI. The CDR3 DNA is TGTGCCAGCAGTGAACTGTCCGGAGGGATCGTGAATTCACCCCTCCACTTT. Amino acids: CASSELSGGIVNSPLHF.

V and J are TRBV5-5 and TRBJ1-1, with D perhaps matching TRBD1 (5 bases). The germline V gene has CDR1 SGHKS and CDR2 YYEKEE (reference sequence). The CDR3 sequence is 15 residues long. The germline V and J ends were trimmed by 5 bases and 0 bases, with 14 bases remaining between them. The CDR3 nucleotides are TGTGCCAGCAGTTCATCCGGGACGGTGAACACTGAAGCTTTCTTT. This translates into CASSSSGTVNTEAFF.

This clonotype turned up a few times. The chain recombines TRBV15 with TRBJ2-7, with TRBD2 matching 12 bases. V lost 2 bases and J lost 0; bases outside the gene matches: 2. Germline CDR1 and CDR2: LNHNV and YYDKDF (reference sequence). This CDR3 region has 16 residues. The CDR3 loop is CATSRTSGRHSYEQYF. For the CDR3, the DNA is TGTGCCACCAGCAGAACTAGCGGGAGGCACTCCTACGAGCAGTACTTC.

This clonotype was seen only once. The CDR3 end shows no conserved phenylalanine or tryptophan, and so a read error is likely. The chain is built from TRBV20-1 and TRBJ2-7, with D tentatively TRBD1 (5 bases). The CDR3 totals 13 residues. CDR1 and CDR2 (germline): DFQATT, SNEGSKA (reference sequence). The ends were cut back, 1 base at V and 4 bases at J, with 11 bases in the middle. DNA for the CDR3: TGCAGTGCTAGAGGCAGGGAACCTTACGAGCAGTACTCC. Translating it yields CSARGREPYEQYS.

V and J are TRBV20-1 and TRBJ1-1, with 7 bases that match TRBD1. Germline trimming cut 6 bases from V and 4 bases from J; bases unmatched to any gene: 8. Per the germline V gene, CDR1 is DFQATT and CDR2 is SNEGSKA (reference sequence). CDR3 length: 13 amino acids. CDR3 bases: TGCAGTGCGGAAGGGGGCAGCGTCACTGAAGCTTTCTTT. It is translated as CSAEGGSVTEAFF.

The chain recombines TRBV7-9 with TRBJ1-2; D is undetermined. This CDR3 has 13 amino acids. The V and J ends lost 5 bases and 2 bases respectively, with 9 bases between them. Germline CDR1 SEHNR, CDR2 FQNEAQ (reference sequence). CDR3 in DNA: TGTGCCAGCAGCGCCGTGGGGAACTATGGCTACACCTTC. It is translated as CASSAVGNYGYTF. The full variable domain, completed using reference TRBV7-9 and TRBJ1-2, is DTGVSQNPRHKITKRGQNVTFRCDPISEHNRLYWYRQTLGQGPEFLTYFQNEAQLEKSRLLSDRFSAERPKGSFSTLEIQRTEQGDSAMYLCASSAVGNYGYTFGSGTRLTVV.

The chain couples TRBV25-1 to TRBJ2-7; possibly TRBD1 for D (5 bases). Trimming took 1 base from V and 3 from J, leaving 7 bases between them. In germline, CDR1 is MGHDK, CDR2 SYGVNS. CDR3 length: 13 residues. CDR3 loop: CASSEWTNYEQYF. The CDR3 coding sequence is TGTGCCAGCAGTGAATGGACAAACTACGAGCAGTACTTC.

This sequence joins TRBV7-2 and TRBJ2-7; TRBD1 matches at 8 bases. With V trimmed by 6 bases and J by 3 bases, 7 bases remained unmatched. Germline lookup yields CDR1 SGHTA and CDR2 FQGNSA. This CDR3 is built from 14 residues. CDR3 region: CASRLTGGIYEQYF. For the CDR3, the DNA is TGTGCCAGCAGGTTAACAGGGGGAATCTACGAGCAGTACTTC.

This clonotype has just a few counts. The chain has TRBV7-9 and TRBJ1-1, with D tentatively TRBD1 (5 bases). The CDR3 covers 11 residues. CDR1 is SEHNR and CDR2 is FQNEAQ in the germline V gene (reference sequence). Deletions cut 9 bases from V and 4 bases from J, with 9 bases between. The CDR3 protein is CASGTSTEAFF. CDR3 DNA sequence: TGTGCCAGTGGGACGTCCACTGAAGCTTTCTTT.

On this clonotype itself: Since the CDR3 does not end with the conserved phenylalanine or tryptophan, this likely comes from a read error. The chain employs TRBV5-1 and TRBJ1-1; D perhaps matches TRBD1 (5 bases). Deletions cut 0 bases from V and 6 bases from J, with 15 bases between. CDR1 is SGHRS, CDR2 YFSETQ, per germline. The CDR3 length is 15 residues. CDR3 protein: CASSLDAGRSAEAFL. The CDR3, as DNA: TGCGCCAGCAGCTTGGATGCAGGGAGGTCTGCTGAAGCTTTCTTA.

This chain links TRBV10-3 with TRBJ1-5, with D uncertain. Trimming took off 0 bases at V and 4 bases at J, with 7 bases between the two ends. The germline gives CDR1 ENHRY, CDR2 SYGVKD. The CDR3 extends over 14 amino acids. DNA of the CDR3: TGTGCCATCAGTGAGTCGACACCAAATCAGCCCCAGCATTTT. This codes for CAISESTPNQPQHF.

V and J are TRBV29-1 and TRBJ1-2, with 9 bases lining up with TRBD1. CDR3 length equals 14 residues. Germline CDR1 is SQVTM and CDR2 is ANQGSEA. V dropped 3 bases and J dropped 7; count of bases not matched to a gene: 9. The CDR3 DNA follows: TGCAGCGTTGACCCCGGGACAGGGTGGGCTGGCTACACCTTC. The encoded protein is CSVDPGTGWAGYTF.

This clonotype was seen more than once but under ten times. The chain has TRBV25-1 and TRBJ2-1; no clear D gene. Germline CDR1 reads MGHDK; CDR2 reads SYGVNS. The CDR3 is made up of 14 amino acids. V lost 6 bases, J lost 4 bases, and 13 bases lay in between. CDR3 in amino acids: CASRADDWYNEQFF. Here the CDR3 DNA reads TGTGCCAGCAGGGCCGATGACTGGTACAATGAGCAGTTCTTC.

V and J are TRBV7-9 and TRBJ1-1; TRBD1 matches at 11 bases. J lost 8 bases, V lost 3 bases, and 2 bases had no gene match. The CDR3 covers 13 residues. The germline gives CDR1 SEHNR, CDR2 FQNEAQ (reference sequence). The CDR3 reads CASSFRTGGEAFF. The CDR3 DNA follows: TGTGCCAGCAGCTTCCGGACAGGGGGCGAAGCTTTCTTT. Combining the CDR3 with reference TRBV7-9 and TRBJ1-1 gives the whole variable domain DTGVSQNPRHKITKRGQNVTFRCDPISEHNRLYWYRQTLGQGPEFLTYFQNEAQLEKSRLLSDRFSAERPKGSFSTLEIQRTEQGDSAMYLCASSFRTGGEAFFGQGTRLTVV.

This clonotype was recorded once. The chain links TRBV10-1 to TRBJ2-1; no firm D call. There are 13 residues in the CDR3. Trimming took off 3 bases at V and 9 bases at J, with 12 bases between the two ends. The germline V gene encodes CDR1 WNHNN and CDR2 SYGVQD (reference sequence). The CDR3 is CASSEREGTEQFF. The DNA of the CDR3 is TGCGCCAGCAGTGAACGAGAAGGCACTGAGCAGTTCTTC.

The V and J genes are TRBV2 and TRBJ1-5; possibly TRBD1 for D (5 bases). The CDR3 is 13 amino acids. Germline assignment: CDR1 SNHLY and CDR2 FYNNEI. Trimming stripped 7 bases from V and 9 bases from J, with 16 bases between. For the CDR3, the DNA is TGTGCCAGCACCGAGGGGCGGACCGGGCCCCAGCATTTT. It encodes CASTEGRTGPQHF.

With regard to this clonotype: This may be a read error, as it is one base from a much larger clone. This chain connects TRBV20-1 to TRBJ2-1; the match to TRBD2 covers 9 bases. The CDR3 covers 15 residues. Germline CDR1 is DFQATT and CDR2 is SNEGSKA (reference sequence). With V trimmed by 1 base and J by 8 bases, 9 bases remained unmatched. In nucleotides, the CDR3 is TGCAGTGCTAGAGCAGCGGGGGGCCCCATCGATGAGCAGTTCTTC. Amino acids: CSARAAGGPIDEQFF.